These 9 T cell receptor beta chains share one sample of origin, sequenced in a study of blood T cells in healthy people across ages. Through a sample-barcoded 5' primer and a J-beta primer mix, a second PCR was run for 7 to 11 cycles. MiXCR was run by TCRdb on the 5' RACE reads, yielding one entry per CDR3 protein. Counted here are roughly 700,000 distinct CDR3 sequences, around a quarter occurring once; the ten biggest clones make up roughly 9%. The same specimen was also included in a second study, on T cells of mothers and their children.

The sample comprised blood. These TCRs come from a boy between 10 and 17 years old in good health.

This sequence joins TRBV6-2 or TRBV6-3 and TRBJ2-1, with 10 bases fitting TRBD2. J gave up 5 bases and V 6 bases, and 13 bases lay outside the gene matches. The CDR3 has 17 residues. CDR1 and CDR2 (germline): MNHEY, SVGEGT. The CDR3: CASRLVGSGRIHNEQFF. CDR3 in DNA: TGTGCCAGCAGACTTGTCGGTAGCGGGAGGATTCACAATGAGCAGTTCTTC.

About this clonotype itself: The limits of the CDR3 on the DNA are not certain, so only TCRdb's listed CDR3 is given. The rearrangement joins TRBV29-1 to TRBJ1-3; the D call of TRBD1 is as the table states it, not checked on the DNA. Germline loops: CDR1 SQVTM, CDR2 ANQGSEA. The CDR3 length is 18 residues, termini included. The CDR3 reads CSVDGGVGWGASGNTTYF.

The chain couples TRBV6-6 to TRBJ1-2, with TRBD1 matching over 8 bases. The CDR3 runs to 14 residues. Germline CDR1 is MNHNY and CDR2 is SVGAGI (reference sequence). Trimming cost V 2 bases and J 3 bases; bases outside gene matches: 2. The CDR3 DNA is TGTGCCAGCAGTTACCCGGACAGGGACTATGGCTACACCTTC. This codes for CASSYPDRDYGYTF.

The V and J genes are TRBV20-1 and TRBJ2-3, with 7 bases identical to TRBD1. The CDR3 extends over 17 amino acids. After removal of 0 bases from V and 5 bases from J, the junction contained 14 bases not matched to a gene. Germline V CDR1 and CDR2: DFQATT, SNEGSKA (reference sequence). The CDR3 DNA follows: TGCAGTGCTAGAGATCGAGATTTTGCAGCAGGGGGAGATACGCAGTATTTT. It specifies CSARDRDFAAGGDTQYF.

This clonotype has only a few counts. The chain is built from TRBV29-1 and TRBJ1-2; no clear D. Germline CDR1 and CDR2: SQVTM and ANQGSEA. The CDR3 runs 13 residues. V lost 3 bases to trimming and J lost 4 bases, with 12 bases between them. The CDR3 sequence is CSVEKDFPYGYTF. The CDR3 DNA is TGCAGCGTTGAGAAGGATTTCCCCTATGGCTACACCTTC.

The chain couples TRBV28 to TRBJ2-5; possible D gene TRBD2, 6 bases. In germline, CDR1 is MDHEN, CDR2 SYDVKM. The V and J ends lost 5 bases and 0 bases respectively, with 10 bases between them. There are 14 residues in the CDR3. CDR3 DNA sequence: TGTGCCAGCAGTCGGGACTTGTACCAAGAGACCCAGTACTTC. Translating gives CASSRDLYQETQYF.

This clonotype was recorded only once. The V and J genes are TRBV6-2 or TRBV6-3 and TRBJ1-1, with TRBD1 as a possible D gene (5 bases). This CDR3 contains 16 residues. With 2 bases removed from V and 2 bases from J, the gap between germline ends came to 15 bases. The germline V gene has CDR1 MNHEY and CDR2 SVGEGT. The CDR3 region has the DNA TGTGCCAGCAGTTACGGGAGAGGCGGGGGTAACACTGAAGCTTTCTTT. This gives the protein CASSYGRGGGNTEAFF.

This clonotype was detected only a few times. The chain recombines TRBV14 with TRBJ2-1; no firm D call. CDR1 is SGHDN and CDR2 is FVKESK in the germline V gene. V lost 2 bases to trimming and J lost 1 base, with 15 bases between them. The CDR3 covers 17 residues. This CDR3 is CASSQSPVPASYNEQFF. The CDR3 DNA follows: TGTGCCAGCAGCCAATCTCCAGTGCCCGCTTCCTACAATGAGCAGTTCTTC.

This clonotype was detected a few times. V and J are TRBV12-3 or TRBV12-4 and TRBJ2-5, with D perhaps matching TRBD2 (5 bases). The CDR3 extends over 13 amino acids. Trimming cost V 6 bases and J 0 bases, with 8 bases left between them. The CDR3 DNA follows: TGTGCCAGCAGAACGGGATACCAAGAGACCCAGTACTTC. It encodes CASRTGYQETQYF.